The clone carrying this TCR beta chain has more than one count but fewer than ten. Between the trimmed V and J ends, which lost 4 bases and 6 bases, there was a span of 15 bases. Germline CDR1 is LGHDT and CDR2 is YNNKEL (reference sequence). The CDR3 is made up of 15 amino acids. Profiling relied on immunoSEQ multiplex PCR, and the TCRdb table lists in-frame clones only, not all of them. The data contain 75,000 to 100,000 clones, more than 70% of them singletons. This record comes from a study of blood T cell repertoires in COVID-19. The V gene is TRBV3-1 (or the pseudogene TRBV3-2), the J gene TRBJ2-2; possible D gene TRBD2, 7 bases. This receptor was identified in an older man with acute or convalescent COVID-19. The specimen was peripheral blood. As DNA, the CDR3 is TGTGCCAGCAGCCTTGGGCTAGGGGGGGCCGGGGAGCTGTTTTTT. Encoded protein: CASSLGLGGAGELFF.